These 25 T cell receptor beta chains share one sample of origin, sequenced in a study of OX40 agonist ivuxolimab in advanced cancers. Generated by immunoSEQ multiplex PCR, the TCRdb table keeps only in-frame clones and is missing some. The sample has 60,000 to 75,000 clones, about four fifths seen once; the top ten hold 0.95% to 1.5%. Sequencing used CD4+ or CD8+ T cells sorted from blood, obtained in a trial of the OX40 agonist ivuxolimab. The receptors were sampled from an adult with an advanced solid tumor such as melanoma, head and neck, liver or kidney cancer.

This chain links TRBV5-4 with TRBJ2-5; either TRBD1 or TRBD2 may supply D (5 bases each). The CDR3 length is 13 residues. The germline V gene encodes CDR1 SGHNT and CDR2 YYREEE (reference sequence). V was clipped by 4 bases and J by 9 bases, with 16 bases between them. The CDR3 protein is CASSPEGPRAQYF. CDR3 nucleotide sequence: TGTGCCAGCAGCCCCGAGGGGCCCCGGGCCCAGTACTTC. Combining the CDR3 with reference TRBV5-4 and TRBJ2-5 gives the whole variable domain ETGVTQSPTHLIKTRGQQVTLRCSSQSGHNTVSWYQQALGQGPQFIFQYYREEENGRGNFPPRFSGLQFPNYSSELNVNALELDDSALYLCASSPEGPRAQYFGPGTRLLVL.

This clone was counted a few times. This rearrangement joins TRBV2 to TRBJ1-5, with TRBD1 matching over 7 bases. The germline gives CDR1 SNHLY, CDR2 FYNNEI. The CDR3 contains 15 residues. V dropped 8 bases and J dropped 3; count of bases not matched to a gene: 10. The CDR3 nucleotides read TGTGCCAGCTGCCAGTTGGGACAGAACAATCAGCCCCAGCATTTT. Residues: CASCQLGQNNQPQHF.

The rearrangement uses TRBV6-1 and TRBJ1-3; D is ambiguous. Germline CDR1 is MNHNS and CDR2 is SASEGT. The CDR3 spans 12 residues. V lost 8 bases and J 0 bases, leaving 5 bases between the germline ends. CDR3 protein: CASSGSGNTIYF. The CDR3 DNA follows: TGTGCCAGCTCTGGCTCTGGAAACACCATATATTTT.

CDR3 sequence reads: CASCQNSGANVLTF. As DNA, the CDR3 is TGTGCCAGCTGCCAGAACTCTGGGGCCAACGTCCTGACTTTC. The genes are TRBV2 and TRBJ2-6; D gene uncertain. Germline values: CDR1 SNHLY, CDR2 FYNNEI. Trimming shortened V by 8 bases and J by 0 bases, and 8 bases separated the two germline ends. The length of the CDR3 is 14 residues.

Comments on this clone: In the same sample, other DNA sequences code for this CDR3. The chain employs TRBV19 and TRBJ2-5, with D possibly being TRBD2 (6 bases). Trimming removed 3 bases from V and 4 bases from J, with 12 bases in between. CDR3 length: 14 amino acids. The V gene's germline CDR1 is LNHDA and CDR2 SQIVND (reference sequence). The DNA of the CDR3 is TGTGCCAGTAGTATCGGAGGGCTGGGAGAGACCCAGTACTTC. Its translation: CASSIGGLGETQYF. Based on the CDR3 plus reference TRBV19 and TRBJ2-5, the full variable domain is DGGITQSPKYLFRKEGQNVTLSCEQNLNHDAMYWYRQDPGQGLRLIYYSQIVNDFQKGDIAEGYSVSREKKESFPLTVTSAQKNPTAFYLCASSIGGLGETQYFGPGTRLLVL.

This clone came up a few times. The chain links TRBV7-9 to TRBJ1-5; no reliable D call. Trimming stripped 5 bases from V and 5 bases from J, with 10 bases between. This CDR3 region has 13 residues. In germline, CDR1 is SEHNR, CDR2 FQNEAQ (reference sequence). The CDR3 protein is CASSVDGYQPQHF. Written as DNA, the CDR3 is TGTGCCAGCAGCGTAGACGGATATCAGCCCCAGCATTTT.

The chain uses TRBV7-2 and TRBJ1-1, with 8 bases lining up with TRBD1. J gave up 6 bases and V 1 base, and 7 bases lay outside the gene matches. This CDR3 region has 15 residues. Per the germline V gene, CDR1 is SGHTA and CDR2 is FQGNSA. Written as DNA, the CDR3 is TGTGCCAGCAGCTTAGAAGGACAGGGATTCTCTGAAGCTTTCTTT. Translation: CASSLEGQGFSEAFF.

The table lists this clone with a count of one. A much larger clone differs by one base, so this may be a read error. This same CDR3 is encoded by further DNA sequences in the sample. The rearrangement joins TRBV11-2 to TRBJ2-3, with D possibly TRBD2 on 5 matching bases. The CDR3 has 14 amino acids. Germline V gives CDR1 SGHAT, CDR2 FQNNGV. Written as DNA, the CDR3 is TGTGCCAGCACCGGGGTGTTTCGCACAGATACACAGTATTTT. This gives the protein CASTGVFRTDTQYF.

CDR3 in DNA: TGCAGCGTTCGGGACAGGGAGGACTATGGCTACACCTTC. Amino acid sequence: CSVRDREDYGYTF. The chain uses TRBV29-1 and TRBJ1-2, with TRBD1 matching over 9 bases. V shed 5 bases and J 3 bases; nucleotides not matched to a gene: 4. Germline V gene sequence: CDR1 SQVTM, CDR2 ANQGSEA. The CDR3 is made up of 13 amino acids.

The V and J genes are TRBV19 and TRBJ2-1; D possibly corresponds to TRBD2 (6 bases). This CDR3 is built from 15 residues. Germline assignment: CDR1 LNHDA and CDR2 SQIVND (reference sequence). V gave up 1 base and J gave up 2 bases, with 9 bases separating them. The CDR3 loop reads CASSIAGGTYNEQFF. DNA of the CDR3: TGTGCCAGTAGTATAGCTGGGGGGACCTACAATGAGCAGTTCTTC. Full variable domain (missing parts from reference TRBV19 and TRBJ2-1): DGGITQSPKYLFRKEGQNVTLSCEQNLNHDAMYWYRQDPGQGLRLIYYSQIVNDFQKGDIAEGYSVSREKKESFPLTVTSAQKNPTAFYLCASSIAGGTYNEQFFGPGTRLTVL.

This chain links TRBV5-4 with TRBJ2-1; 7 nucleotides agree with TRBD2. V shed 4 bases, J shed 10 bases, and the junction held 14 bases outside the gene matches. Germline V gene data show CDR1 as SGHNT and CDR2 as YYREEE (reference sequence). The CDR3 is 15 residues long. DNA of the CDR3: TGTGCCAGCAGCCTAAAACTAGCGCCTTGGAGGGAGCAGTTCTTC. Protein product: CASSLKLAPWREQFF.

The chain recombines TRBV2 with TRBJ2-5; D is perhaps TRBD2 (6 bases). Germline assignment: CDR1 SNHLY and CDR2 FYNNEI. V gave up 7 bases and J gave up 5 bases, with 17 bases separating them. This CDR3 region has 14 residues. The CDR3 loop reads CASKDGGPWETQYF. The CDR3 nucleotides are TGTGCCAGCAAGGACGGGGGACCTTGGGAGACCCAGTACTTC.

This clone came up a few times. J is TRBJ2-2 and V is TRBV18; D may be TRBD2 (6 bases). The CDR3 covers 15 residues. Trimming shortened V by 6 bases and J by 3 bases, and 14 bases separated the two germline ends. Germline values: CDR1 KGHSH, CDR2 LQKENI. The CDR3 DNA follows: TGTGCCAGCTCTGTTGGAGGGGCGCACACCGGGGAGCTGTTTTTT. It translates to CASSVGGAHTGELFF.

The V call is TRBV29-1, the J call TRBJ1-6; D ambiguous. This CDR3 has 13 amino acids. Germline CDR1 SQVTM, CDR2 ANQGSEA. V was shortened by 0 bases and J by 9 bases, with 9 bases between the two germline ends. As DNA, the CDR3 is TGCAGCGTTGAAGAGGGATTAGGTTCACCCCTCCACTTT. Its translation is CSVEEGLGSPLHF.

The chain combines TRBV29-1 with TRBJ1-2, with D unresolved. Germline values: CDR1 SQVTM, CDR2 ANQGSEA. V was pared by 0 bases and J by 7 bases, with 12 bases between. The CDR3 spans 13 residues. As DNA, the CDR3 is TGCAGCGTTGAAGATCGCGGTTACGGTGGCTACACCTTC. Protein: CSVEDRGYGGYTF.

The chain couples TRBV29-1 to TRBJ1-1; 8 bases agree with TRBD1. CDR1 and CDR2 from the germline V gene are SQVTM and ANQGSEA. The CDR3 runs to 12 residues. V lost 5 bases, J lost 6 bases, and 5 bases stayed unmatched. The CDR3 nucleotides are TGCAGCGTTTCAGGGGGCGGCCCTGAAGCTTTCTTT. Translated: CSVSGGGPEAFF.

A few counts support this clone. This chain uses TRBV2 with TRBJ2-3; D is uncertain. Germline loops: CDR1 SNHLY, CDR2 FYNNEI. This CDR3 region has 14 residues. The V gene lost 3 bases and the J gene lost 2 bases, with 9 bases spanning the gap. For the CDR3, the DNA is TGTGCCAGCAGTGACAGACTTTTCACAGATACGCAGTATTTT. Protein: CASSDRLFTDTQYF.

The CDR3: CASSSLGSGSGEAFF. CDR3 nucleotide sequence: TGTGCCAGCAGCTCTCTCGGGTCGGGATCCGGTGAAGCTTTCTTT. The chain is built from TRBV11-2 and TRBJ1-1, with D uncertain. The CDR3 is 15 residues long. The germline V and J ends were trimmed by 4 bases and 7 bases, with 19 bases remaining between them. Germline assignment: CDR1 SGHAT and CDR2 FQNNGV.

The chain is built from TRBV6-1 and TRBJ1-3, with 9 bases that match TRBD1. With V trimmed by 5 bases and J by 2 bases, 4 bases remained unmatched. From germline, CDR1 is MNHNS and CDR2 SASEGT. CDR3 length: 15 amino acids. The CDR3, as DNA: TGTGCCAGCAGTTCGCGACAGGGGGCTGGAAACACCATATATTTT. Amino acid sequence: CASSSRQGAGNTIYF.

This clone was detected a few times. The junction departs from germline at one end; a sequencing error may be responsible. This sequence joins TRBV2 and TRBJ2-2; D call uncertain. Germline CDR1 reads SNHLY; CDR2 reads FYNNEI. CDR3 length equals 13 residues. As DNA, the CDR3 is TGTGCCAGCAGTGAAACGAACGCCGGGGAGCTGTTTTTT. It is translated as CASSETNAGELFF.

The chain has TRBV6-5 and TRBJ2-1; possible D gene TRBD2, 6 bases. The V and J ends lost 1 base and 5 bases respectively, with 9 bases between them. Looked up from germline, CDR1 is MNHEY and CDR2 is SVGAGI. The CDR3 has 14 amino acids. The CDR3 here is CASSYYSGDNEQFF. The CDR3 DNA follows: TGTGCCAGCAGTTACTACTCGGGGGACAATGAGCAGTTCTTC.

The chain combines TRBV7-9 with TRBJ2-3; 7 bases line up with TRBD1. CDR3 length: 15 amino acids. CDR1 is SEHNR and CDR2 is FQNEAQ in the germline V gene (reference sequence). The V and J ends lost 5 bases and 5 bases, in that order; junction bases with no gene match: 10. The CDR3: CASSPPRGLGDTQYF. CDR3 coding DNA: TGTGCCAGCAGCCCCCCGAGGGGGCTCGGAGATACGCAGTATTTT.

This clone has a handful of counts. J is TRBJ1-5 and V is TRBV7-2; the D is unclear. Looked up from germline, CDR1 is SGHTA and CDR2 is FQGNSA. The CDR3 loop spans 13 amino acids. With 8 bases removed from V and 5 bases from J, the gap between germline ends came to 13 bases. The CDR3 DNA reads as TGTGCCAGCGGTGTCAGGTGGGATCAGCCCCAGCATTTT. It yields the protein CASGVRWDQPQHF.

Regarding this clone: The junction departs from germline at one end; a sequencing error may be responsible. This sequence joins TRBV27 and TRBJ1-5; D unclear. Germline V lookup: CDR1 MNHEY, CDR2 SMNVEV (reference sequence). This CDR3 spans 10 amino acids. In DNA, the CDR3 is TGTGCCAGCAGTTTATGGACGGAGGCATTT. Translation gives CASSLWTEAF.

The count of this clone is one. The chain couples TRBV7-8 to TRBJ1-1, with D possibly being TRBD1 (6 bases). Deletions cut 10 bases from V and 5 bases from J, with 17 bases between. Germline V gene sequence: CDR1 SGHVS, CDR2 FQNEAQ. This CDR3 has 13 amino acids. CDR3 in DNA: TGTGCCACCCAGTACAGGGAAGGAACTGAAGCTTTCTTT. Protein sequence: CATQYREGTEAFF.